This is a list of T cell receptor beta chains from one sample in a study of cytomegalovirus exposure and HLA in healthy donors. Some clones are missing from TCRdb's copy, which holds only in-frame ones; the method was immunoSEQ multiplex PCR. The table records 150,000 to 200,000 clones, more than 70% of them present only once. Input material: PBMCs. All receptors derive from a male donor in good health and CMV-seropositive. CDR3s include the opening cysteine and the closing phenylalanine or tryptophan. D genes are given only for firm matches. A clone size is listed for some rows: how often the clone was seen (once, few, many), or a class if it is expanded.

TRBV27	-	-	TRBJ2-6	CASSLPLPSGANVLTF	TGTGCCAGCAGTTTACCACTTCCTTCTGGGGCCAACGTCCTGACTTTC
TRBV27	-	TRBD1	TRBJ1-3	CASSNPGTGGPNTIYF	TGTGCCAGCAGTAACCCCGGGACAGGGGGCCCTAACACCATATATTTT
TRBV5-1	few	-	TRBJ2-2	CASSLGGTNTGELFF	TGCGCCAGCAGCTTGGGCGGGACGAACACCGGGGAGCTGTTTTTT
TRBV5-5	few	TRBD1	TRBJ2-7	CASSLAGQMSYEQYF	TGTGCCAGCAGCTTGGCGGGACAGATGTCCTACGAGCAGTACTTC
TRBV6-6	few	TRBD1	TRBJ1-1	CASSSLTGHTEAFF	TGTGCCAGCAGTTCTTTGACAGGGCACACTGAAGCTTTCTTT
TRBV6-1	few	-	TRBJ2-3	CASSARGGVVDTQYF	TGTGCCAGCAGTGCAAGGGGGGGAGTGGTAGATACGCAGTATTTT
TRBV5-6	-	-	TRBJ2-5	CASSLQGLPGRQETQYF	TGTGCCAGCAGCTTACAGGGTCTACCCGGGAGGCAGGAGACCCAGTACTTC
TRBV28	-	TRBD2	TRBJ2-3	CASSDGTSGGDTQYF	TGTGCCAGCAGTGATGGGACTAGCGGCGGAGATACGCAGTATTTT
TRBV5-8	-	TRBD2	TRBJ2-3	CASSLGVAGVPDTQYF	TGTGCCAGCAGCCTCGGGGTAGCGGGAGTTCCAGATACGCAGTATTTT
TRBV5-6	-	TRBD2	TRBJ2-7	CASSLGGLAASEQYF	TGTGCCAGCAGCTTGGGGGGACTAGCCGCGTCCGAGCAGTACTTC
TRBV6-1	few	TRBD1	TRBJ2-1	CASSGPGGHPYNEQFF	TGTGCCAGCAGTGGCCCAGGGGGCCATCCCTACAATGAGCAGTTCTTC
TRBV6-1	-	-	TRBJ2-1	CASGRSYNEQFF	TGTGCCAGTGGGAGGTCCTACAATGAGCAGTTCTTC
TRBV5-4	-	-	TRBJ2-1	CASSLKRSNEQFF	TGTGCCAGCAGCTTGAAGAGGTCCAATGAGCAGTTCTTC
TRBV6-5	once	-	TRBJ1-5	CASSYSAGWQPQHF	TGTGCCAGCAGTTACTCCGCGGGCTGGCAGCCCCAGCATTTT
TRBV29-1	-	TRBD1	TRBJ1-5	CSVSDRVSQPQHF	TGCAGCGTTTCTGACAGGGTTAGTCAGCCCCAGCATTTT
TRBV2	-	TRBD2	TRBJ2-3	CASSGTSARDTQYF	TGTGCCAGCAGTGGGACTAGCGCAAGAGATACGCAGTATTTT
TRBV6-5	once	-	TRBJ2-3	CASSFSDTQYF	TGTGCCAGCAGTTTCAGTGATACGCAGTATTTT
TRBV12-5	few	TRBD1	TRBJ1-1	CASGSGTGWNTEAFF	TGTGCTAGTGGTTCCGGGACAGGGTGGAACACTGAAGCTTTCTTT
TRBV18	few	TRBD2	TRBJ2-3	CASSRRTSGASLAQYF	TGTGCCAGCTCACGACGGACTAGCGGAGCTTCGCTTGCGCAGTATTTT
TRBV27	-	TRBD2	TRBJ2-7	CASSGLAGVTSYEQYF	TGTGCCAGCAGCGGACTAGCGGGAGTTACCTCCTACGAGCAGTACTTC
TRBV5-1	-	-	TRBJ1-1	CASKTSQNTEAFF	TGCGCCAGCAAAACATCTCAGAACACTGAAGCTTTCTTT
TRBV6-4	-	-	TRBJ1-3	CASSVTASGNTIYF	TGTGCCAGCAGTGTAACAGCCTCTGGAAACACCATATATTTT
TRBV5-3	-	TRBD2	TRBJ2-1	CARSFPALAGVGNEQFF	TGTGCCAGAAGCTTCCCGGCACTAGCGGGAGTAGGCAATGAGCAGTTCTTC
TRBV7-2	-	TRBD2	TRBJ2-1	CASSLGRTSGSNEQFF	TGTGCCAGCAGCTTAGGGAGGACTAGCGGGAGCAATGAGCAGTTCTTC
TRBV2	-	TRBD1	TRBJ1-5	CASTMDRLSNQPQHF	TGTGCCAGCACTATGGACAGGCTTAGCAATCAGCCCCAGCATTTT
TRBV15	-	-	TRBJ2-5	CATSIALETQYF	TGTGCCACCAGCATCGCGTTGGAGACCCAGTACTTC
TRBV4-2	few	TRBD2	TRBJ2-3	CASSQGVAGAEDTQYF	TGTGCCAGCAGCCAAGGGGTAGCGGGAGCGGAAGATACGCAGTATTTT
TRBV7-2	-	TRBD2	TRBJ2-3	CASTTGGGTDTQYF	TGTGCCAGCACCACGGGGGGGGGCACAGATACGCAGTATTTT
TRBV2	-	-	TRBJ2-7	CASSERVEQYF	TGTGCCAGCAGTGAAAGAGTAGAGCAGTACTTC
TRBV15	-	TRBD2	TRBJ2-5	CATSRGGDAPQETQYF	TGTGCCACCAGCAGGGGGGGGGACGCCCCACAAGAGACCCAGTACTTC
TRBV7-9	-	-	TRBJ1-6	CASSFHRSDSPLHF	TGTGCCAGCAGCTTTCACAGGTCGGATTCACCCCTCCACTTT
TRBV9	-	-	TRBJ1-3	CASSPYGNTIYF	TGTGCCAGCAGCCCCTACGGAAACACCATATATTTT